This T cell receptor beta chain was profiled in a study of T cells in Graves' hyperthyroidism and ophthalmopathy. Whole-study context: It was at initial diagnosis, before any treatment, that peripheral blood was collected.

As regards this clonotype: Its antigen remains unidentified.

Trimming stripped 7 bases from V and 5 bases from J, with 23 bases between. The CDR3 spans 16 residues. Study-wide results and caveats: In validation, the model predicted ophthalmopathy. These predictions came a median roughly 6 months before onset.

Regions amplified from RNA transcripts were the TCR beta CDR3 regions. TCR CDR3 regions were first amplified by RT-PCR with HTBI primers. Using its own MiXCR run on the multiplex PCR reads, TCRdb lists one record per CDR3 protein. The sample comprises hundreds of thousands of distinct CDR3 sequences, over 35% of which are singletons, and 8.9% rests with the top ten. Sequencing was performed on blood. The rearrangement links TRBV12-3 or TRBV12-4 to TRBJ2-5, with TRBD2 as a possible D gene (6 bases). The receptor's source is a man aged 18 to 29 with Graves' hyperthyroidism. CDR3 residues: CASTLGRNRPWETQYF. DNA for the CDR3: TGTGCCAGCACCCTCGGGAGAAATCGGCCGTGGGAGACCCAGTACTTC.